Detailed here is one T cell receptor beta chain. The table lists this clonotype with a few counts. Its antigen target is currently unknown. Nothing much larger sits one base from this clone, and base qualities are not available. Every donor in the study was a healthy Caucasian. Three pairs of female monozygotic twins, all aged roughly 18 to 30 years, made up the twin cohort. Peripheral blood mononuclear cells were the source from which RNA for the TCR libraries was isolated. The record originates from a study of identical twins (TCRdb year 2016). Regarding the research as a whole: The study deep-sequenced TCR alpha and beta repertoires from monozygotic twins, unrelated adults of various ages and cord blood to test whether fetal clonotypes persist. To rule out contamination, the twin experiments were replicated at different times with different library preparation protocols.

The investigation overall reported the following: Excess twin sharing in beta out-of-frame sequences was weaker because fewer shared sequences lowered the signal-to-noise ratio. In monozygotic twins, out-of-frame TCR alpha sharing was systematically underestimated by recombination models, although the models agreed with sharing between unrelated individuals. Zero-insertion analyses could be partly confounded by invariant T cells such as MAIT and iNKT, although diverse VJ usage argued against such confounding for most clonotypes. Because the same donors could not be followed over many years, the conclusions relied on cross-sectional statistical analysis. Abundant cord blood beta clonotypes had fewer insertions, young adult naive repertoires showed a similar but weaker trend, and memory repertoires showed no such trend. Compared with coincidental sharing between unrelated individuals, an excess of low generation-probability sequences was observed among out-of-frame TCR alpha sequences shared between twins.

Receptor libraries were prepared by 5' RACE. The run used an Illumina HiSeq 2000. A universal primer binding site was added through template switching, and the final cDNA carried a unique molecular identifier so that TCR cDNA molecules could be counted accurately. Specific primers in the conserved constant-segment region were used to synthesize first-strand cDNA for the TCR alpha and beta chains. To control for contamination, every cDNA library was double barcoded, receiving both a SMART-Mk sample barcode and Illumina barcodes. TruSeq adapter sequences, together with Illumina sample barcodes, were added in two successive PCR steps. The TCR alpha and beta cDNA libraries were sequenced on the Illumina HiSeq platform using custom primers. The original pipeline was this. Raw reads were processed with MiGEC to extract unique molecular identifiers, and MiXCR was used to determine CDR3 positions. Recombination models were inferred per individual with the repgenHMM and IGoR tools using an EM algorithm. Shared clonotype analysis was performed with the tcR package in R, normalizing sharing by the product of cloneset sizes. To study raw recombination free of thymic and clonal selection effects, out-of-frame nonproductive sequences were analyzed. The raw public data were reprocessed by TCRdb itself: fastp quality trimming at Q25, MiXCR clonotype calling, in-frame beta chains only. Each entry is one CDR3 protein sequence, shown with its most common DNA and genes. Here the V and J calls rest on TCRdb's processing, not on the authors' analysis. Across this sample there are nearly 900,000 distinct CDR3 sequences, with over 9% seen only once. The biggest ten clones account for about 1.6% of the sample.

The CDR3, from cysteine to phenylalanine, totals 15 residues. The kept DNA is CDR3 alone, 45 bases in frame from the first base. V was cut back by 0 bases and J by 3 bases, leaving a gap of 12 bases between them. CDR1 and CDR2, per the germline V gene, are ENHRY and SYGVKD. This same sample was also taken into another study, of yellow fever vaccine responses in identical twins. Looking at the second paper: According to the authors, the vaccine-induced T cell response in identical twins seemed to be partly convergent and partly specific to each individual. In the study, vaccine-responding T cell clones were precisely tracked in identical twins.

This clonotype was sampled from a woman between 18 and 29 years old in good health. Here the chain combines TRBV10-3 and TRBJ2-7; the D segment cannot be called with confidence. Material for sequencing was PBMCs. The nucleotide sequence is given as TGTGCCATCAGTGAGTCTTGGGGTCTGGGCTACGAGCAGTACTTC. It translates to CAISESWGLGYEQYF.